The 13 T cell receptor beta chains given below trace back to one sample, sequenced in a study of CD8 T cells in Susac syndrome. With random hexamers, about 0.5 to 1 ug RNA was reverse transcribed. TCRdb redid the calling of the immunoSEQ multiplex PCR reads with MiXCR, one entry per CDR3 protein. The data hold fewer than 80,000 distinct CDR3 sequences, with roughly 94% observed a single time. Sequenced material: CD8+ T cells from PBMCs. Receptor source: a human donor with Susac syndrome.

This clonotype appeared a single time. V is TRBV7-2 and J is TRBJ2-3; 11 bases are a match to TRBD2. V dropped 7 bases and J dropped 5; count of bases not matched to a gene: 8. The V gene's germline CDR1 is SGHTA and CDR2 FQGNSA. The CDR3 covers 15 residues. The chain's CDR3 is CASIELAGALDTQYF. The CDR3 DNA reads TGTGCCAGCATCGAACTAGCGGGGGCCCTAGATACGCAGTATTTT.

The rearrangement uses TRBV6-6 and TRBJ2-7, with D possibly being TRBD1 (5 bases). V shed 8 bases and J shed 6 bases, with 14 bases lying between them. The CDR3 has 12 residues. Germline lookup yields CDR1 MNHNY and CDR2 SVGAGI (reference sequence). CDR3 DNA sequence: TGTGCCAGCTTGGCAGGGTCTTTCGAGCAGTACTTC. As protein: CASLAGSFEQYF.

This chain links TRBV29-1 with TRBJ2-2; 11 bases line up with TRBD2. With 4 bases clipped from V and 3 bases from J, the junction kept 7 bases outside the gene matches. CDR3 length: 16 amino acids. The germline CDR1 and CDR2 sequences are SQVTM and ANQGSEA. DNA for the CDR3: TGCAGCGTTGGGGGATTAGCGGGGGGGTACACCGGGGAGCTGTTTTTT. Translation: CSVGGLAGGYTGELFF.

The J gene is TRBJ2-1, the V gene TRBV9; 8 bases line up with TRBD2. Trimming at V came to 0 bases and at J to 8 bases, leaving 7 bases not matched to a gene. From germline, CDR1 is SGDLS and CDR2 YYNGEE. The CDR3 has 15 amino acids. The CDR3 is CASSVAGGTADEQFF. Written as DNA, the CDR3 is TGTGCCAGCAGCGTAGCGGGGGGGACGGCGGATGAGCAGTTCTTC.

The V gene is TRBV19, the J gene TRBJ1-1, with 10 bases fitting TRBD1. CDR3 length: 14 residues. Germline V gene sequence: CDR1 LNHDA, CDR2 SQIVND (reference sequence). With 5 bases clipped from V and 7 bases from J, the junction kept 7 bases outside the gene matches. CDR3 protein: CASSPDGTGVEAFF. As DNA, the CDR3 is TGTGCCAGTAGTCCCGACGGGACAGGGGTTGAAGCTTTCTTT.

The chain carries TRBV7-2 and TRBJ1-5; tentative D call: TRBD1 (5 bases). The V and J ends lost 5 bases and 4 bases respectively, with 15 bases between them. Looked up from germline, CDR1 is SGHTA and CDR2 is FQGNSA. CDR3 size: 15 residues. CDR3 bases: TGTGCCAGCAGCCTCCGGGACGGACAAAATCAGCCCCAGCATTTT. Its translation is CASSLRDGQNQPQHF.

This clonotype appeared once. This chain uses TRBV15 with TRBJ2-1; the D call may be TRBD1 or TRBD2 (5 bases each). CDR3 length: 17 residues. V was clipped by 3 bases and J by 2 bases, with 17 bases between them. CDR1 and CDR2 (germline): LNHNV, YYDKDF (reference sequence). In nucleotides, the CDR3 is TGTGCCACCAGCAGTGGGGTCAGTGGGGGAGCCTACAATGAGCAGTTCTTC. Translation: CATSSGVSGGAYNEQFF.

The V and J genes are TRBV25-1 and TRBJ2-3; D perhaps matches TRBD2 (7 bases). The CDR3 runs 14 residues. Germline CDR1 and CDR2: MGHDK and SYGVNS. V gave up 1 base and J gave up 6 bases, with 11 bases separating them. The CDR3 coding sequence is TGTGCCAGCAGTGAATTCGCGGGGGCGGATACGCAGTATTTT. Protein product: CASSEFAGADTQYF.

The chain has TRBV20-1 and TRBJ1-2, with 7 positions matching TRBD1. Germline V CDR1 and CDR2: DFQATT, SNEGSKA (reference sequence). With V trimmed by 6 bases and J by 2 bases, 6 bases remained unmatched. This CDR3 has 13 amino acids. This chain's CDR3 is CSALDRENYGYTF. CDR3 in DNA: TGCAGTGCCTTAGACAGGGAGAACTATGGCTACACCTTC.

The chain recombines TRBV25-1 with TRBJ2-2; no reliable D call. CDR3 length: 11 residues. Trimming left V 5 bases short and J 7 bases short, with 5 bases between. From germline, CDR1 is MGHDK and CDR2 SYGVNS. The CDR3 DNA reads TGTGCCAGCAGTATAAACGGGGAGCTGTTTTTT. Residues: CASSINGELFF.

The genes are TRBV9 and TRBJ1-1; D is perhaps TRBD1 (5 bases). This CDR3 spans 15 amino acids. Germline loops: CDR1 SGDLS, CDR2 YYNGEE. V dropped 0 bases and J dropped 3 bases, with 12 bases sitting between them. In nucleotides, the CDR3 is TGTGCCAGCAGCGTAGCTCTAGGGGCGCACACTGAAGCTTTCTTT. It specifies CASSVALGAHTEAFF. Supplemented by reference TRBV9 and TRBJ1-1, the full variable domain reads DSGVTQTPKHLITATGQRVTLRCSPRSGDLSVYWYQQSLDQGLQFLIQYYNGEERAKGNILERFSAQQFPDLHSELNLSSLELGDSALYFCASSVALGAHTEAFFGQGTRLTVV.

The V gene is TRBV7-6, the J gene TRBJ2-1; 7 bases map to TRBD2. This CDR3 contains 14 residues. CDR1 is SGHVS and CDR2 is FNYEAQ in the germline V gene. J was trimmed by 6 bases and V by 10 bases; bases with no gene match: 12. The CDR3 sequence is CATREGSGVNEQFF. The CDR3 DNA sequence: TGTGCCACCAGGGAGGGGTCGGGTGTCAATGAGCAGTTCTTC.

V usage is TRBV9 and J usage is TRBJ2-3, with 7 bases identical to TRBD2. V lost 0 bases, J lost 0 bases, and 10 bases stayed unmatched. This CDR3 has 18 amino acids. The germline gives CDR1 SGDLS, CDR2 YYNGEE. CDR3 sequence reads: CASSVVESSGASTDTQYF. CDR3 coding DNA: TGTGCCAGCAGCGTAGTAGAGTCTAGCGGTGCTAGCACAGATACGCAGTATTTT.